This T cell receptor (beta chain) was found in a study of T cell responses to AZD1222 COVID-19 vaccine (dated by TCRdb to the early 2020s). Broadly, across the study: TCR sequencing covered 233 trial participants: nearly 210 given two doses of AZD1222 and 26 given two doses of MenACWY control vaccine. Trial participants were enrolled into age subgroups of 18-55, 56-69 and 70-plus years, which contained around 150, 28 and 57 TCR-sequenced participants, respectively. The investigation overall reported the following: A significant rise in spike-specific TCR breadth and depth was observed after two AZD1222 doses relative to day 0 and relative to MenACWY recipients. Participants were mostly white British, with more females than males. The authors suggested clonal diversity may have been underestimated. Nearly half of unique spike-specific TCRs reportedly recognized epitopes outside regions mutated in the B.1.351 and B.1.1.7 variants. The 56-69-year group was small, and its depth increase did not reach significance, likely because of low power. CD4 TCRs associated with the vaccine covered the entire spike protein, and the dominant responses were in regions 160-218 and 743-854. Conclusions about previously exposed vaccinees are limited because only six or seven AZD1222 recipients were SARS-CoV-2 seropositive at baseline. No day 14 peak-response samples were available, so repertoires were characterized only after the peak T cell response.

The CDR3 regions of human TCRbeta chains were analyzed by immunosequencing. As for the original processing: TCRs in the repertoires were compared against a reference library of SARS-CoV-2-specific TCRs that had been generated with the MIRA antigen-specificity platform. Breadth was defined as the fraction of unique TCRs that were SARS-CoV-2-associated, and depth was defined as the fraction of total T cells that were SARS-CoV-2-associated. Using the MIRA data, every spike-specific TCR was mapped to the spike region that the TCR reacted to and assigned to either a CD4 or a CD8 class. Log10-transformed breadth and depth values were compared by one-way ANOVA with Sidak's multiple comparisons tests. Held by TCRdb, this immuneACCESS table contains in-frame sequences only and omits some clones. Under half of the omission traces to an unresolved V gene where checked; the cause of the rest is unknown. V and J calls and clone size follow that table, whereas D and trimming were derived from the DNA. This sample is represented by 130,000 or so clones; just over 90% of them were singletons. Around 0.98% of the sample is in the top ten clones.

Read against the paper, the sample's time point label means: about 28 days (+/-7) after the second vaccine dose. AZD1222 recipients with second doses at about 4 weeks or about 12 weeks were pooled, because spike-specific TCR depth and breadth did not differ between schedules. Vaccinee samples were obtained from the UK trials COV001 and COV002, which included a single-blind randomized controlled phase 2/3 trial of AZD1222 (ChAdOx1 nCoV-19) in healthy adults. For TCRbeta chain sequencing, PBMC samples were collected from trial participants at day 0 and at day 28 after the second dose. Trimming leaves V shorter by 2 bases and J shorter by 9 bases, with the junction holding 2 bases beyond the gene matches. The CDR3 contains 15 residues, cysteine and phenylalanine counted. Only the CDR3 part of the read is kept: 45 bases, read in frame from the first base. The CDR1 and CDR2 encoded by the germline V gene (reference sequence) are LGHDT and YNNKEL.

Turning to this clone: Its specific antigen is unknown. The record has no base qualities; no much larger clone is one base away.

This TCR was recovered from an adult who received the AZD1222 COVID-19 vaccine. Here the sequenced sample was peripheral blood, taken 28 days after the second AZD1222 dose. The chain is made from TRBV3-1 (or the pseudogene TRBV3-2) and TRBJ1-6; 12 middle bases align to TRBD1. The sequenced DNA: TGTGCCAGCAGCCAACCGGGACAGGGGGCTTCACCCCTCCACTTT. Its protein is CASSQPGQGASPLHF.